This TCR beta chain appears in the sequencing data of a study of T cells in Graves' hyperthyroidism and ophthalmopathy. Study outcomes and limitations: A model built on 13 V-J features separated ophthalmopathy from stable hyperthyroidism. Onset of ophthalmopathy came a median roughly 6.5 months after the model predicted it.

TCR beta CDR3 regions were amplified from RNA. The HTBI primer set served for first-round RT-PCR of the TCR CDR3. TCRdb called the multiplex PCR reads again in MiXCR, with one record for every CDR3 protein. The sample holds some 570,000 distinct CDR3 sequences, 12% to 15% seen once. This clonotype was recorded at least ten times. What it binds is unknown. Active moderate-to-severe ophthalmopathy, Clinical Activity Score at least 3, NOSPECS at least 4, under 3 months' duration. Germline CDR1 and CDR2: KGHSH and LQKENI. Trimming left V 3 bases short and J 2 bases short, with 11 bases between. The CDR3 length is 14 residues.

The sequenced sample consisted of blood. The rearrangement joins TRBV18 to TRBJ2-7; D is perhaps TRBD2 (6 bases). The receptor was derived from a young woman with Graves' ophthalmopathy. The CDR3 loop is CASSPPTRTYEQYF. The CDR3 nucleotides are TGTGCCAGCTCACCCCCGACTAGAACCTACGAGCAGTACTTC.